This entry lists 20 T cell receptor beta chains sequenced from one sample in a study of T cells in women clearing cervical HPV infection. TCRdb's copy holds only in-frame clones and misses some; the assay was immunoSEQ multiplex PCR. The listing contains about 14,000 clones. Sequencing was done on a sample of blood buffy coat. The receptors stem from a woman between 18 and 69 years old with a cervical HPV16 infection that either progressed to CIN3+ or cleared (not recorded which).

In the case of this clone: The CDR3 end falls 3 residues outside the read, so it is completed with the germline J gene. V and J are TRBV9 and TRBJ1-2; D gene unclear. This CDR3 region has 13 residues. Germline loops: CDR1 SGDLS, CDR2 YYNGEE. V was pared by 4 bases and J by 2 bases, with 9 bases between. The CDR3 sequence is CASSPNQNYGYTF. CDR3 bases read: TGTGCCAGCAGCCCCAATCAGAACTATGGC.

Regarding this clone: The CDR3 goes on 3 residues after the read ends, and that part is filled in from the germline J gene. The gene calls are TRBV14 and TRBJ2-1; 7 bases are a match to TRBD2. In germline, CDR1 is SGHDN, CDR2 FVKESK. V gave up 4 bases and J gave up 6 bases; unmatched junction bases: 6. The length of the CDR3 is 14 residues. CDR3: CASSRGGGVNEQFF. The CDR3 DNA, read in part, is TGTGCCAGCAGCCGGGGCGGGGGAGTCAATGAG.

Worth noting for this clone: From the germline J gene comes the end of the CDR3, since the read stops 3 residues before it. This chain uses TRBV2 with TRBJ2-7, with 9 nucleotides matching TRBD1. With 0 bases clipped from V and 2 bases from J, the junction kept 11 bases outside the gene matches. The germline CDR1 and CDR2 sequences are SNHLY and FYNNEI. The CDR3 has 18 amino acids. The sequenced part of the CDR3 DNA is TGTGCCAGCAGTGAAGCGCCTCCTTCTACAGGGGGCGCCTACGAG. This sequence encodes CASSEAPPSTGGAYE. The CDR3 in its entirety is CASSEAPPSTGGAYEQYF.

Of note for this clone: Read data end 3 residues before the CDR3 end; the end is taken from the germline J gene. The gene calls are TRBV7-9 and TRBJ2-4, with D possibly matching TRBD1 (5 bases). The CDR3 has 13 residues. Germline CDR1 reads SEHNR; CDR2 reads FQNEAQ (reference sequence). The sequenced part of the CDR3 DNA is TGTGCCAGCAGCTTGGACACCAACTATGGT. This translates into CASSLDTNYG. The CDR3 in full is CASSLDTNYGQYF.

A word on this clone: The junction and the germline gene differ at one end; a read error may be behind it. The read comes to an end 3 residues before the CDR3 does, leaving the germline J gene to fill in the end. This chain connects TRBV19 to TRBJ2-3, with D perhaps TRBD1 (6 bases). The length of the CDR3 is 14 residues. CDR1 and CDR2 (germline): LNHDA, SQIVND (reference sequence). The CDR3 loop reads CASSARQVPETQYF. The DNA read from the CDR3 is TGTGCCAGTAGTGCTCGACAGGTCCCAGAGACG. Drawing the rest from reference TRBV19 and TRBJ2-3, the complete variable domain is DGGITQSPKYLFRKEGQNVTLSCEQNLNHDAMYWYRQDPGQGLRLIYYSQIVNDFQKGDIAEGYSVSREKKESFPLTVTSAQKNPTAFYLCASSARQVPETQYFGPGTRLTVL.

Points on this clone: The read ends 3 residues early relative to the CDR3; the germline J gene fills the gap. The V and J genes are TRBV6-1 and TRBJ2-3, with D perhaps matching TRBD1 (6 bases). CDR3 length equals 13 residues. Germline V CDR1 and CDR2: MNHNS, SASEGT. Partial CDR3 DNA: TGTGCCAGCAGTGACCTACAGGGCCAGCCG. It is translated as CASSDLQGQP. The complete CDR3 sequence is CASSDLQGQPQYF.

Notes on this clone: Sequencing ends 3 residues short of the CDR3 end; the germline J gene provides the rest. The chain has TRBV27 and TRBJ2-3; TRBD1 aligns across 10 bases. Losses at the gene ends were 3 bases for V and 5 bases for J; bases not matched to a gene: 5. This CDR3 spans 15 amino acids. Germline values: CDR1 MNHEY, CDR2 SMNVEV (reference sequence). The sequenced CDR3 bases are TGTGCCAGCAGTTTCTCCCGGGACAGGGGAGATACG. It yields the protein CASSFSRDRGDT. The complete CDR3 sequence is CASSFSRDRGDTQYF.

With regard to this clone: The read ends 3 residues shy of where the CDR3 ends; the end is completed using the germline J gene. The rearrangement uses TRBV12-5 and TRBJ2-2; possibly TRBD1 for D (7 bases). The CDR3 covers 15 residues. Germline CDR1 and CDR2: LGHNT and FRNRAP. V was clipped by 0 bases and J by 4 bases, with 9 bases between them. The CDR3 DNA, read in part, is TGTGCTAGTGGTTTGGTTCAGGGGGGCACCGGGGAG. Translation: CASGLVQGGTGE. The CDR3 in its entirety is CASGLVQGGTGELFF.

Points on this clone: Sequencing ends 3 residues short of the CDR3 end; the germline J gene provides the rest. The chain has TRBV6-1 and TRBJ2-2, with 10 bases aligning to TRBD1. CDR1 is MNHNS, CDR2 SASEGT, per germline. The CDR3 covers 15 residues. Partial CDR3 DNA: TGTGCCAGCAGTGAAGCCGGGACAGGGGCTGAAAAG. This encodes CASSEAGTGAEK. Given in full, the CDR3 is CASSEAGTGAEKLFF.

The chain's CDR3 is CASSLAGRRGETQYF. The CDR3 bases that were read are TGTGCCAGCAGCTTAGCAGGGAGGCGGGGAGAGACG. The V and J genes are TRBV7-7 and TRBJ2-3, with a tentative D call TRBD2 (6 bases). Read data end 3 residues before the CDR3 end; the end is taken from the germline J gene. This CDR3 is 15 amino acids long. Germline V gene sequence: CDR1 SSHAT, CDR2 FNYEAQ (reference sequence). Full variable domain (rest looked up from reference TRBV7-7 and TRBJ2-3): GAGVSQSPRYKVTKRGQDVTLRCDPISSHATLYWYQQALGQGPEFLTYFNYEAQPDKSGLPSDRFSAERPEGSISTLTIQRTEQRDSAMYRCASSLAGRRGETQYFGPGTRLTVL.

As to this clone: Read sequence stops 3 residues before the CDR3 end, and the germline J gene provides the missing end. The rearrangement links TRBV5-1 to TRBJ2-3; D call uncertain. V was shortened by 0 bases and J by 0 bases, with 5 bases between the two germline ends. The CDR3 totals 14 residues. Germline loops: CDR1 SGHRS, CDR2 YFSETQ. CDR3 DNA, as far as it was read: TGCGCCAGCAGCTTGGGACAAAGCACAGATACG. It encodes CASSLGQSTDT. The CDR3 reads in full as CASSLGQSTDTQYF.

Remarks on this clone: The read gets to within 3 residues of the CDR3 end, and the germline J gene fills in the rest. The chain is built from TRBV19 and TRBJ2-4, with D tentatively TRBD2 (6 bases). Per germline, CDR1 LNHDA and CDR2 SQIVND (reference sequence). The CDR3 contains 15 residues. The CDR3 DNA, read in part, is TGTGCCAGTAGTATAGATCATGGGACTGACTATGGT. Its translation: CASSIDHGTDYG. The whole CDR3 reads CASSIDHGTDYGQYF. The whole variable domain, remainder taken from reference TRBV19 and TRBJ2-4, is DGGITQSPKYLFRKEGQNVTLSCEQNLNHDAMYWYRQDPGQGLRLIYYSQIVNDFQKGDIAEGYSVSREKKESFPLTVTSAQKNPTAFYLCASSIDHGTDYGQYFGAGTRLSVL.

Details on this clone: Read coverage stops 3 residues before the CDR3 terminus; the germline J gene supplies the remainder. The chain is built from TRBV7-2 and TRBJ1-2; TRBD1 might be the D (5 bases). The CDR3 is 15 amino acids. The germline V gene encodes CDR1 SGHTA and CDR2 FQGNSA. This CDR3 reads CASSPTGGSSYDYTF. The CDR3 bases that were read are TGTGCCAGCAGCCCCACGGGGGGAAGCTCCTACGAC.

As regards this clone: The read gets to within 3 residues of the CDR3 end, and the germline J gene fills in the rest. The sample has other DNA sequences that encode this CDR3 too. The V and J genes are TRBV7-8 and TRBJ1-3; D remains unclear. The ends were cut back, 6 bases at V and 3 bases at J, with 18 bases in the middle. Germline loops: CDR1 SGHVS, CDR2 FQNEAQ. The CDR3 loop spans 16 amino acids. Here the CDR3 reads CASRSVTDGDGNTIYF. The CDR3 bases that were read are TGTGCCAGCAGATCCGTTACAGACGGCGATGGAAACACC.

Points on this clone: The read ends 3 residues early relative to the CDR3; the germline J gene fills the gap. The chain joins TRBV6-2 or TRBV6-3 to TRBJ2-3; D gene uncertain. CDR3 length: 14 amino acids. Germline values: CDR1 MNHEY, CDR2 SVGEGT. Incomplete CDR3 DNA: TGTGCCAGCAGTTACGGGCAATTCCAAGAGACG. It encodes CASSYGQFQET. In full, the CDR3 reads CASSYGQFQETQYF.

Details on this clone: The read is 3 residues too short to cover the CDR3 end, so that end is filled in from the germline J gene. The rearrangement uses TRBV7-8 and TRBJ2-3; 7 bases map to TRBD2. CDR1 and CDR2 (germline): SGHVS, FQNEAQ. Germline trimming cut 5 bases from V and 0 bases from J; bases unmatched to any gene: 8. This CDR3 region has 16 residues. The DNA read from the CDR3 is TGTGCCAGCAGCCCCCGGGCGGGAGCGAGCACAGATACG. This encodes CASSPRAGASTDT. The entire CDR3 protein is CASSPRAGASTDTQYF.

CDR3 loop: CASSLSGTGGYEQYF. The part of the CDR3 DNA that was read is TGTGCCAGCAGTCTTTCCGGGACAGGGGGCTACGAG. The chain has TRBV28 and TRBJ2-7; TRBD1 matches at 11 bases. With the read ending 3 residues before the CDR3 end, the germline J gene is used to fill in that end. CDR1 and CDR2 from the germline V gene are MDHEN and SYDVKM. The CDR3 extends over 15 amino acids. Germline trimming cut 5 bases from V and 3 bases from J; bases unmatched to any gene: 6.

Of note for this clone: Sequencing ends 3 residues short of the CDR3 end; the germline J gene provides the rest. This rearrangement joins TRBV19 to TRBJ1-2; D is perhaps TRBD1 (5 bases). The length of the CDR3 is 14 residues. Per the germline V gene, CDR1 is LNHDA and CDR2 is SQIVND (reference sequence). The CDR3 loop reads CASSMRGTKNIYTF. The CDR3 bases that were read are TGTGCCAGTAGCATGCGGGGCACCAAAAACATC.

As for this clone: Read coverage stops 3 residues before the CDR3 terminus; the germline J gene supplies the remainder. The chain links TRBV2 to TRBJ2-5, with 11 bases identical to TRBD2. Germline lookup yields CDR1 SNHLY and CDR2 FYNNEI. V shed 3 bases and J 1 base; nucleotides not matched to a gene: 4. The CDR3 is 16 residues long. Partial CDR3 DNA: TGTGCCAGCAGTGATGCCGGGACTAGCGGCCAAGAGACC. It yields the protein CASSDAGTSGQET. The whole CDR3 region reads CASSDAGTSGQETQYF. The whole variable domain, filled in from reference TRBV2 and TRBJ2-5, reads EPEVTQTPSHQVTQMGQEVILRCVPISNHLYFYWYRQILGQKVEFLVSFYNNEISEKSEIFDDQFSVERPDGSNFTLKIRSTKLEDSAMYFCASSDAGTSGQETQYFGPGTRLLVL.

The sequenced part of the CDR3 DNA is TGCAGTGCTAGAGGGACAGGGGCGCGGCAAGAGACC. Protein sequence: CSARGTGARQET. In full, the CDR3 is CSARGTGARQETQYF. The chain carries TRBV20-1 and TRBJ2-5; 9 nucleotides match TRBD1. The read halts 3 residues ahead of the CDR3 end, with the missing end drawn from the germline J gene. V was pared by 1 base and J by 2 bases, with 5 bases of the junction left unmatched. Germline-derived CDR1 and CDR2 are DFQATT and SNEGSKA (reference sequence). This CDR3 spans 15 amino acids.